Listed below are T cell receptor beta chains from one sample, sequenced in a study of early stage breast cancer tumors. Data came from immunoSEQ multiplex PCR; TCRdb stores just in-frame clones and leaves some out. This sample has tens of thousands of clones, with just under 75% found just once. Sequenced: breast tumor tissue. The source is a person in their thirties with breast cancer. CDR3s include the opening cysteine and the closing phenylalanine or tryptophan. D genes are given only for firm matches. A row's size may be missing; if present it is once, few, many or a size class.

>.|TRBV7-6|few|TRBJ1-1
TGTGCCAGCAGCGCGGACTGGACGAACACTGAAGCTTTCTTT
CASSADWTNTEAFF
>.|TRBV2|.|TRBJ1-5
TGTGCCAGCAGTGAAGCGCTTACAGGAGGGTCCCAGCATTTT
CASSEALTGGSQHF
>TRBD2|TRBV10-3|.|TRBJ2-2
TGTGCCATCAGTCCTCGTAGGGAGCGGGGATACACCGGGGAGCTGTTTTTT
CAISPRRERGYTGELFF
>TRBD1|TRBV4-2|.|TRBJ1-6
TGTGCCAGCAGCGGAAGGGACAGGGGATACTCACCCCTCCACTTT
CASSGRDRGYSPLHF
>TRBD1|TRBV7-2|.|TRBJ1-2
TGTGCCAGCAGCGGACAGGGGAGGAATGGCTACACCTTC
CASSGQGRNGYTF
>TRBD2|TRBV5-1|.|TRBJ2-2
TGCGCCAGCAGCTCCGGGGGGAGGATGAACAGCGTGGGGCTGTTTTTT
CASSSGGRMNSVGLFF
>TRBD2|TRBV19|.|TRBJ2-1
TGTGCCAGTAGTCCCCGGGGGGGAGCGTCCTACAATGAGCAGTTCTTC
CASSPRGGASYNEQFF
>.|TRBV5-5|.|TRBJ2-5
TGTGCCAGCAGCTTGGCAGCGGCCAGCACATCCTCAGAGGAAGAGACCCAGTACTTC
CASSLAAASTSSEEETQYF
>.|TRBV6-5|.|TRBJ1-2
TGTGCCAGCAGTTACGGGGGCGAGTCTGGCTACACCTTC
CASSYGGESGYTF
>.|TRBV30|.|TRBJ1-1
TGTGCCTGGAGTTGGCAGGTGAACACTGAAGCTTTCTTT
CAWSWQVNTEAFF
>.|TRBV7-9|.|TRBJ1-1
TGTGCCAGCAGCTTGAGAGCTTCCGTGGAAGAAGCTTTCTTT
CASSLRASVEEAFF
>TRBD2|TRBV25-1|.|TRBJ2-7
TGTGCCAGCACGAACGGGGGGCGGGAGGGGTCCTACGAGCAGTACTTC
CASTNGGREGSYEQYF
>.|TRBV6-4|few|TRBJ2-1
TGTGCCAGCAGTGACTCCCCGGGGGTAGATGAGCAGTTCTTC
CASSDSPGVDEQFF
>.|TRBV9|.|TRBJ2-5
TGTGCCAGCAGCGTAGATAGGGGGTACCAAGAGACCCAGTACTTC
CASSVDRGYQETQYF
>.|TRBV4-2|.|TRBJ2-4
TGTGCCAGCAGCCAAGATCGCTCGAACCCGAACATTCAGTACTTC
CASSQDRSNPNIQYF
>TRBD1|TRBV30|few|TRBJ1-2
TGTGCCTGGAGTGCACCCACAGGGGGCGGTTATGGCTACACCTTC
CAWSAPTGGGYGYTF
>TRBD2|TRBV6-6|.|TRBJ2-7
TGTGCCAGCAGTATCGGGACTACCAACTACGAGCAGTACTTC
CASSIGTTNYEQYF
>.|TRBV14|.|TRBJ2-3
TGTGCCAGCAGCCAAACAGGAACAGATACGCAGTATTTT
CASSQTGTDTQYF
>TRBD1|TRBV5-1|few|TRBJ2-3
TGCGCCAGCAGCCCAGACAGGGAGCTCGATGCGCAGTATTTT
CASSPDRELDAQYF
>TRBD1|TRBV11-2|.|TRBJ1-4
TGTGCCAGCAGCGCGCTAGGGACAGTTAATGAAAAACTGTTTTTT
CASSALGTVNEKLFF
>.|TRBV11-2|.|TRBJ2-5
TGTGCCAGCAGCCCCTCCGTATACCAAGAGACCCAGTACTTC
CASSPSVYQETQYF
>TRBD1|TRBV7-9|.|TRBJ2-5
TGTGCCAGCAGCTTTAGTAGTGGGGACAGGGGGACCCAGTACTTC
CASSFSSGDRGTQYF
>.|TRBV7-6|few|TRBJ1-4
TGTGCCAGCAGTCGAGGGGATAATGAAAAACTGTTTTTT
CASSRGDNEKLFF
>.|TRBV7-8|.|TRBJ1-1
TGTGCCAGCAGCTCCTTCCAAACTGAAGCTTTCTTT
CASSSFQTEAFF
>.|TRBV6-6|.|TRBJ2-7
TGTGCCAGCAGGTCTTGGCGCTCCTACGAGCAGTACTTC
CASRSWRSYEQYF
>.|TRBV2|.|TRBJ1-6
TGTGCCAGCACTTTGGCGGGCGGTTCACCCCTCCACTTT
CASTLAGGSPLHF
>.|TRBV6-1|.|TRBJ2-7
TGTGCCAGCAGTGAAGCCGCAGCAGGGAGCTCCTACGAGCAGTACTTC
CASSEAAAGSSYEQYF
>TRBD1|TRBV18|.|TRBJ2-3
TGTGCCAGCTCACCCCGGACAGGGTCCACAGATACGCAGTATTTT
CASSPRTGSTDTQYF
>TRBD2|TRBV11-1|.|TRBJ2-1
TGTGCCAGCAGCCGCATTCGACTAGCGGGAGTGGTTAATGAGCAGTTCTTC
CASSRIRLAGVVNEQFF
>TRBD1|TRBV7-2|.|TRBJ2-1
TGTGCCAGCAGCACGGGGACAGGATACAATGAGCAGTTCTTC
CASSTGTGYNEQFF
>.|TRBV6-6|once|TRBJ1-2
TGTGCCAGCAGTTACGGCAGGGGAACCTCCTATGGCTACACCTTC
CASSYGRGTSYGYTF
>TRBD2|TRBV19|.|TRBJ2-1
TGTGCCAGTAGTATCACAGCGGGAGGTTCTGCCAATGAGCAGTTCTTC
CASSITAGGSANEQFF
>.|TRBV6-5|.|TRBJ2-1
TGTGCCAGCAGCCCCACCTCCTACAATGAGCAGTTCTTC
CASSPTSYNEQFF
>TRBD2|TRBV5-4|.|TRBJ2-1
TGTGCCAGCAGCGTCCTAGCGGGAGGGCCTGGGTTCTTC
CASSVLAGGPGFF
>TRBD1|TRBV30|.|TRBJ1-4
TGTGCCTCCGGACAGGTAGACGAAAAACTGTTTTTT
CASGQVDEKLFF
>.|TRBV4-2|medium-sized|TRBJ2-7
TGTGCCAGCAGCCAAGGAGGGGCACTAGCCGAGCAGTACTTC
CASSQGGALAEQYF
>.|TRBV7-2|.|TRBJ2-7
TGTGCCAGCAGCATAACGGGGAACCCCTACGAGCAGTACTTC
CASSITGNPYEQYF